The entry that follows covers one T cell receptor (beta chain) sequence. Its antigen is not yet known. Base qualities are not provided; no much larger clone lies one nucleotide away. This record comes from a study of blood T cell repertoires in COVID-19 (dated by TCRdb to 2018 to 2020). Background for the entire study: Samples covering the acute and convalescent phases of COVID-19 were provided by collaborators in the United States, Italy and Spain. HLA class I and class II types, where available, came from metadata supplied by the sample provider rather than from assay-based typing. Deeply sampled blood TCRbeta repertoires from subjects exposed to, actively infected with, or recovered from COVID-19 were included in the dataset. Sample metadata almost always included a de-identified subject ID, COVID-19 status, age in years and sex. The prospective study material was composed of cDNA or gDNA derived from T cells, B-cell-depleted T cells, or PBMCs. Samples were obtained from the ongoing ImmuneRACE study (first 160 participants) and from 1,254 subjects provided by 6 global collaborators. The repertoires were released in a freely available public database intended as a resource for research on the immune response to SARS-CoV-2. What the work shows at the level of the full study, not this receptor alone: Clinical and demographic metadata were provided uncurated, with the amount varying by source and participant.

V and J are trimmed by 4 bases and 2 bases, and the gene matches miss 8 bases of the junction. CDR1 and CDR2 are drawn from the germline V gene: SGHRS, YFSETQ. Spanning cysteine to phenylalanine, the CDR3 consists of 15 amino acids. Left in the record is the CDR3 DNA by itself, 45 bases read in frame from the first base. The immunoSEQ Assay, a bias-controlled multiplex PCR, was used to amplify TCRbeta CDR3 regions from genomic DNA. The paper's processing steps were these. Within the assay, amplification of reference gene primers was used to estimate how many nucleated cells each sample contained. To quantify the absolute abundance of each unique TCRbeta CDR3 rearrangement, sequence reads were collapsed and filtered. For each sample, productive Simpson clonality was calculated by taking the square root of Simpson's diversity index across productive rearrangements. TCRdb limited this immuneACCESS table to in-frame rearrangements with V and J called. A share of clones is missing; checked studies link under half to unresolved V genes, and the rest is unexplained. V and J calls and clone size are as listed in that table; D and trimming were resolved from the DNA. Across this sample there are over 150,000 clones, with 80% to 90% seen only once. More than 5.5% of the sample is taken by the ten largest.

Enrolling through a virtual design, the prospective study's participants ranged in age from roughly 18 to 90 years and lived across 20 to 25 United States geographic areas. In the prospective study, cohorts were assigned on the basis of participant-reported clinical history obtained from a screening survey and a study questionnaire. Recovered participants in ImmuneRACE Cohort 3 were defined as having two consecutive negative NP/OP PCR tests, clearance from a healthcare professional, or resolution of symptoms. In the prospective study, mobile phlebotomists collected whole blood, serum and a nasopharyngeal or oropharyngeal swab from each participant. Additional blood draws and questionnaires over an approximately two-month period could optionally be provided by prospective study participants. Before DNA extraction, prospective study blood samples were shipped either frozen or at room temperature.

The sequence was collected from a man between 45 and 60 years old who had recovered from COVID-19. The sequenced material came from PBMCs or T cells enriched from blood (not recorded which). The chain was built from TRBV5-1 and TRBJ1-1; 7 bases in the middle match TRBD1. The DNA reads TGCGCCAGCAGCGCGGGGACAGATTTAAACACTGAAGCTTTCTTT. Its protein reads: CASSAGTDLNTEAFF. Reference TRBV5-1 and TRBJ1-1 proteins supply the regions before and after the CDR3; the full variable domain is: KAGVTQTPRYLIKTRGQQVTLSCSPISGHRSVSWYQQTPGQGLQFLFEYFSETQRNKGNFPGRFSGRQFSNSRSEMNVSTLELGDSALYLCASSAGTDLNTEAFFGQGTRLTVV.